This passage covers 27 T cell receptor beta chains from one sample sequenced in a study of CD8 T cells in ankylosing spondylitis. Their antigen targets remain unknown. One entry per CDR3 protein, called by TCRdb with MiXCR from the 5' RACE reads. The sample yields around 890,000 distinct CDR3 sequences, 12% seen once. Broader study findings: For ankylosing spondylitis blood, a TCR beta motif of several highly homologous variants appeared characteristic.

The sequenced sample consisted of blood, either unsorted or a sorted T cell fraction (not recorded which). These receptors all stem from a male donor with ankylosing spondylitis.

A few counts support this clonotype. V gene TRBV5-1 combines with J gene TRBJ2-1; 8 bases fit TRBD2. This CDR3 has 17 amino acids. The germline gives CDR1 SGHRS, CDR2 YFSETQ. Trimming cost V 4 bases and J 0 bases; bases outside gene matches: 9. The CDR3 coding sequence is TGCGCCAGCAGCCCGCCGGGAGGGGGGAGCTCCTACAATGAGCAGTTCTTC. It codes for CASSPPGGGSSYNEQFF.

This clonotype was seen a handful of times. V is TRBV7-2 and J is TRBJ2-2; D possibly corresponds to TRBD1 (6 bases). Between the trimmed V and J ends, which lost 5 bases and 7 bases, there was a span of 17 bases. Germline assignment: CDR1 SGHTA and CDR2 FQGNSA. CDR3 length: 15 residues. The CDR3 sequence: CASSHRDRSGGELFF. Here the CDR3 DNA reads TGTGCCAGCAGCCACAGGGATCGGTCGGGCGGGGAGCTGTTTTTT.

This clonotype was observed at least ten times. V is TRBV5-1 and J is TRBJ2-2; D not resolved. The V gene lost 5 bases and the J gene lost 2 bases, with 4 bases spanning the gap. Germline V gene sequence: CDR1 SGHRS, CDR2 YFSETQ. CDR3 length: 12 residues. The CDR3, as DNA: TGCGCCAGCAGGGTTAACACCGGGGAGCTGTTTTTT. Residues: CASRVNTGELFF.

This clonotype turned up a few times. This chain connects TRBV20-1 to TRBJ1-3, with D unresolved. V lost 5 bases and J lost 0, with 8 bases in between. Germline V lookup: CDR1 DFQATT, CDR2 SNEGSKA (reference sequence). The CDR3 runs to 13 residues. The CDR3 DNA reads TGCAGTGCTCCATTTTTCTCTGGAAACACCATATATTTT. This translates into CSAPFFSGNTIYF.

This clonotype appeared many times. V is TRBV12-3 or TRBV12-4 and J is TRBJ1-2; TRBD1 is a possible D gene (6 bases). This CDR3 has 14 amino acids. The V gene lost 3 bases and the J gene lost 4 bases, with 12 bases spanning the gap. The CDR3 DNA follows: TGTGCCAGCAGTTTCGGCAGGGGCAGCTATGGCTACACCTTC. Translation gives CASSFGRGSYGYTF.

This clonotype was counted between two and nine times. The chain is built from TRBV5-1 and TRBJ1-1; maybe TRBD1 (6 bases). CDR1 SGHRS and CDR2 YFSETQ come from the germline V gene. Trimming took off 0 bases at V and 3 bases at J, with 12 bases between the two ends. This CDR3 spans 15 amino acids. The CDR3 DNA reads as TGCGCCAGCAGCTTGGCAACAGGGTGGGACACTGAAGCTTTCTTT. Translating gives CASSLATGWDTEAFF.

This clonotype showed up just a few times. The chain uses TRBV20-1 and TRBJ1-4; perhaps TRBD1 as D (5 bases). The germline V gene has CDR1 DFQATT and CDR2 SNEGSKA (reference sequence). The CDR3 runs 14 residues. V was clipped by 0 bases and J by 8 bases, with 13 bases between them. The CDR3 DNA is TGCAGTGCTAGAGATTGGCAGGGAGGCGAAAAACTGTTTTTT. Translated: CSARDWQGGEKLFF.

The chain is built from TRBV20-1 and TRBJ1-6; D uncertain. The CDR3 length is 15 residues. Germline CDR1 and CDR2: DFQATT and SNEGSKA (reference sequence). V lost 4 bases, J lost 0 bases, and 10 bases lay in between. For the CDR3, the DNA is TGCAGTGCTAACACGCATAGCTCCTATAATTCACCCCTCCACTTT. Translating gives CSANTHSSYNSPLHF.

At least ten counts were recorded for this clonotype. This chain links TRBV20-1 with TRBJ2-7, with 11 bases aligning to TRBD2. V dropped 6 bases and J dropped 0; count of bases not matched to a gene: 1. The CDR3 contains 13 residues. Looked up from germline, CDR1 is DFQATT and CDR2 is SNEGSKA (reference sequence). The DNA of the CDR3 is TGCAGTGCGGGGACTAGCGGCTCCTACGAGCAGTACTTC. It translates to CSAGTSGSYEQYF.

This chain links TRBV6-1 with TRBJ1-4, with D possibly TRBD1 on 5 matching bases. CDR1 MNHNS and CDR2 SASEGT come from the germline V gene. This CDR3 is built from 14 residues. Trimming took off 7 bases at V and 4 bases at J, with 13 bases between the two ends. CDR3 amino acids: CASIAAGGNEKLFF. For the CDR3, the DNA is TGTGCCAGCATTGCAGCGGGGGGTAATGAAAAACTGTTTTTT.

This clonotype was counted a few times. The chain recombines TRBV20-1 with TRBJ2-3, with unresolved D. In germline, CDR1 is DFQATT, CDR2 SNEGSKA (reference sequence). V was cut by 2 bases and J by 0 bases, with 12 bases left in between. CDR3 size: 15 residues. Written as DNA, the CDR3 is TGCAGTGCTAGACACTTCAGGATTAGCACAGATACGCAGTATTTT. The encoded protein is CSARHFRISTDTQYF.

In this sample, this clonotype turned up a few times. This chain connects TRBV6-1 to TRBJ1-2; D is perhaps TRBD1 (5 bases). Germline CDR1 reads MNHNS; CDR2 reads SASEGT. V was shortened by 6 bases and J by 3 bases, with 14 bases between the two germline ends. This CDR3 has 14 amino acids. CDR3 coding DNA: TGTGCCAGCAGCCACAGGCGGGGTGACTATGGCTACACCTTC. Translated: CASSHRRGDYGYTF.

This clonotype was detected a few times. V and J are TRBV28 and TRBJ2-3; D may match TRBD1 or TRBD2 (6 bases each). The germline gives CDR1 MDHEN, CDR2 SYDVKM. V was trimmed by 1 base and J by 6 bases, leaving 14 bases between them. The CDR3 contains 15 residues. This chain's CDR3 is CASSLLQGGGDTQYF. The CDR3 nucleotides are TGTGCCAGCAGTTTATTACAGGGAGGAGGGGATACGCAGTATTTT.

This clonotype occurred a few times. This sequence joins TRBV24-1 and TRBJ2-3, with a possible D match to TRBD2 (7 bases). V was clipped by 9 bases and J by 4 bases, with 13 bases between them. Germline V gene data show CDR1 as KGHDR and CDR2 as SFDVKD. The CDR3 has 13 residues. CDR3 in amino acids: CATGGGSADTQYF. DNA of the CDR3: TGTGCCACCGGCGGGGGCTCCGCAGATACGCAGTATTTT.

This clonotype has just a few counts. V and J are TRBV7-6 and TRBJ2-2; either TRBD1 or TRBD2 may fit D (5 bases each). This CDR3 region has 15 residues. V was clipped by 2 bases and J by 4 bases, with 11 bases between them. The germline gives CDR1 SGHVS, CDR2 FNYEAQ. CDR3 DNA: TGTGCCAGCAGCTTAAGCGGACACTCCACCGGGGAGCTGTTTTTT. Residues: CASSLSGHSTGELFF.

The V gene is TRBV10-3, the J gene TRBJ1-2; D uncertain. V dropped 6 bases and J dropped 7 bases, with 15 bases sitting between them. The CDR3 is made up of 13 amino acids. Germline CDR1 ENHRY, CDR2 SYGVKD. The CDR3 DNA sequence: TGTGCCATCAGAGGAGAACCGGCTGGTGGCTACACCTTC. Amino acid sequence: CAIRGEPAGGYTF.

The gene calls are TRBV7-9 and TRBJ1-4, with D unresolved. In germline, CDR1 is SEHNR, CDR2 FQNEAQ (reference sequence). With 1 base removed from V and 0 bases from J, the gap between germline ends came to 12 bases. The CDR3 extends over 17 amino acids. In nucleotides, the CDR3 is TGTGCCAGCAGCTTAGGGGTACGACCTGCAACTAATGAAAAACTGTTTTTT. The encoded protein is CASSLGVRPATNEKLFF.

This clonotype was counted only a few times. This chain links TRBV20-1 with TRBJ2-1; 9 bases map to TRBD2. There are 19 residues in the CDR3. CDR1 and CDR2 (germline): DFQATT, SNEGSKA (reference sequence). After removal of 6 bases from V and 2 bases from J, the junction contained 20 bases not matched to a gene. The CDR3 DNA sequence: TGCAGTGCCAGCAGCACCGGCCGGATTAGCGGGAGCGCCTACAATGAGCAGTTCTTC. Its protein is CSASSTGRISGSAYNEQFF.

This clonotype came up a few times. The chain uses TRBV5-1 and TRBJ2-1; a possible D gene is TRBD2 (5 bases). There are 14 residues in the CDR3. Germline V gives CDR1 SGHRS, CDR2 YFSETQ. The V and J ends lost 4 bases and 7 bases respectively, with 15 bases between them. Here the CDR3 reads CASSGGLFGNEQFF. CDR3 in DNA: TGCGCCAGCAGCGGTGGACTGTTTGGGAATGAGCAGTTCTTC.

This clonotype was detected many times. This chain joins TRBV6-1 and TRBJ2-1; TRBD2 matches 13 bases. V shed 7 bases, J shed 13 bases, and the junction held 16 bases outside the gene matches. Germline CDR1 is MNHNS and CDR2 is SASEGT. The CDR3 extends over 16 amino acids. CDR3 sequence: CASTYGLAGVRTGQFF. DNA of the CDR3: TGTGCCAGCACCTACGGACTAGCGGGGGTCCGGACCGGACAGTTCTTC.

This clonotype was picked up a small number of times. This sequence joins TRBV6-2 or TRBV6-3 and TRBJ2-1; TRBD1 agrees at 9 bases. The CDR3 length is 16 residues. The J segment lost 3 bases and the V segment lost 2 bases, leaving 5 bases of the junction unmatched. Germline CDR1 is MNHEY and CDR2 is SVGEGT. The CDR3 DNA sequence: TGTGCCAGCAGTTACACGGGACAGGGACGCTACAATGAGCAGTTCTTC. Its protein product is CASSYTGQGRYNEQFF.

This chain joins TRBV7-2 and TRBJ1-1; D may be TRBD1 (5 bases). The germline V gene encodes CDR1 SGHTA and CDR2 FQGNSA. This CDR3 contains 14 residues. Between the trimmed V and J ends, which lost 5 bases and 4 bases, there was a span of 14 bases. This chain's CDR3 is CASSPRRGGTEAFF. In DNA, the CDR3 is TGTGCCAGCAGCCCACGGCGCGGGGGCACTGAAGCTTTCTTT.

V gene TRBV29-1 combines with J gene TRBJ2-7; tentatively, D is TRBD1 or TRBD2 (5 bases each). The germline V and J ends were trimmed by 7 bases and 2 bases, with 18 bases remaining between them. The germline V gene encodes CDR1 SQVTM and CDR2 ANQGSEA. The CDR3 is 14 amino acids. CDR3 region: CSAKLVRDPYEQYF. The DNA of the CDR3 is TGCAGCGCGAAGCTAGTGAGGGACCCCTACGAGCAGTACTTC.

This clonotype was seen more than once but under ten times. The J gene is TRBJ2-1, the V gene TRBV29-1; 12 nucleotides agree with TRBD2. Germline V CDR1 and CDR2: SQVTM, ANQGSEA. V was pared by 7 bases and J by 0 bases, with 4 bases of the junction left unmatched. There are 15 residues in the CDR3. As DNA, the CDR3 is TGCAGCGGTATACTAGCGGGGGGCTCCTACAATGAGCAGTTCTTC. Translated: CSGILAGGSYNEQFF.

This sequence joins TRBV7-3 and TRBJ1-1; 8 nucleotides match TRBD1. Unmatched junction bases numbered 7, after V lost 5 bases and J lost 5 bases. This CDR3 contains 14 residues. Germline V gives CDR1 SGHTA, CDR2 FQGTGA. The CDR3 DNA is TGTGCCAGCAGCGTCCAGGGGGCGCATACTGAAGCTTTCTTT. Protein: CASSVQGAHTEAFF.

This clonotype has just a few counts. V gene TRBV20-1 combines with J gene TRBJ2-5, with TRBD1 as a possible D gene (6 bases). There are 14 residues in the CDR3. Germline V CDR1 and CDR2: DFQATT, SNEGSKA (reference sequence). In DNA, the CDR3 is TGCAGAGCAACCTCAGGGGCAGGGCAAGAGACCCAGTACTTC. It specifies CRATSGAGQETQYF.

Ten or more counts support this clonotype. The chain employs TRBV5-1 and TRBJ1-1, with D possibly TRBD1 on 6 matching bases. Per germline, CDR1 SGHRS and CDR2 YFSETQ. The CDR3 is 15 residues long. V dropped 0 bases and J dropped 0 bases, with 9 bases sitting between them. This chain's CDR3 is CASSLAYRVNTEAFF. The DNA of the CDR3 is TGCGCCAGCAGCTTGGCGTACAGGGTGAACACTGAAGCTTTCTTT. Looking up the rest from reference TRBV5-1 and TRBJ1-1 gives the full variable domain: KAGVTQTPRYLIKTRGQQVTLSCSPISGHRSVSWYQQTPGQGLQFLFEYFSETQRNKGNFPGRFSGRQFSNSRSEMNVSTLELGDSALYLCASSLAYRVNTEAFFGQGTRLTVV.